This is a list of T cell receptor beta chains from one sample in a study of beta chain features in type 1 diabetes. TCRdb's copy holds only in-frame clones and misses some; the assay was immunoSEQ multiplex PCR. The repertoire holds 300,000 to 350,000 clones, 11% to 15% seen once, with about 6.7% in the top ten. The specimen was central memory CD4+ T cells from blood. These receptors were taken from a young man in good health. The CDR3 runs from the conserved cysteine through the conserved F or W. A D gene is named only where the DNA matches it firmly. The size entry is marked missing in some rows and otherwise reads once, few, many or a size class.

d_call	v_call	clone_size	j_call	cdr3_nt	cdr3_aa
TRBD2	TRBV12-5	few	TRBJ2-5	TGTGCTAGTGGTTTGTACGGGGGGGCGAAGACCCAGTACTTC	CASGLYGGAKTQYF
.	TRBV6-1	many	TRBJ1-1	TGTGCCAGCAGCGATTGGGGGGGCACTGAAGCTTTCTTT	CASSDWGGTEAFF
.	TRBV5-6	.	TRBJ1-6	TGTGCCAGCAGCTTGGTTTTAGACAGCCACTCACCCCTCCACTTT	CASSLVLDSHSPLHF
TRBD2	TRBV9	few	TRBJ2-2	TGTGCCAGCAGCGCTCTAGCGGGAGCGCACACCGGGGAGCTGTTTTTT	CASSALAGAHTGELFF
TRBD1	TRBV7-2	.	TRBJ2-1	TGTGCCAGCAGCTCGAGGACAGGAATAAAGTTCTTC	CASSSRTGIKFF
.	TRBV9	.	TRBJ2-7	TGTGCCAGCAGCCCCCATGGGGGGACGGGCTCCTACGAGCAGTACTTC	CASSPHGGTGSYEQYF
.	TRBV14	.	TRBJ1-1	TGTGCCAGCAGCCAGAGGACCGGGAGGAACACTGAAGCTTTCTTT	CASSQRTGRNTEAFF
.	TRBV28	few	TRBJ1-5	TGTGCCAGCAGCACCAACAAGAATCAGCCCCAGCATTTT	CASSTNKNQPQHF
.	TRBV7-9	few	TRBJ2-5	TGTGCCAGCAGCTCCATCCCAGGGCTAGAGACCCAGTACTTC	CASSSIPGLETQYF
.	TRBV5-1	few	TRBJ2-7	TGCGCCAGCAGCCTGGATTCGGGGAAGCCGTACTTC	CASSLDSGKPYF
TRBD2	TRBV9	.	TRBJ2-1	TGTGCCAGCAGCGTAGAAGGGAGGGCCACACAGTTCTTC	CASSVEGRATQFF
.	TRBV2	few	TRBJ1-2	TGTGCCAGCAGTGAAGAGGGAGGCCGAGTGGGTGGCTACACCTTC	CASSEEGGRVGGYTF
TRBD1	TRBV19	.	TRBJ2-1	TGTGCCAGTAGTCCGACAGGGGGCGCCTACAATGAGCAGTTCTTC	CASSPTGGAYNEQFF
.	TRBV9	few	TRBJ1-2	TGTGCCAGCTCTCCAGAGCCCAACTATGGCTACACCTTC	CASSPEPNYGYTF
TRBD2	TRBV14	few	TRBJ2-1	TGTGCCAGCAGCCAAGATCGGAGACTAGCTCGGAATGAGCAGTTCTTC	CASSQDRRLARNEQFF
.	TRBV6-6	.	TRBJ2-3	TGTGCCAGCAGTACGGGGCCCGGGGATACGCAGTATTTT	CASSTGPGDTQYF
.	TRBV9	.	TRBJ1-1	TGTGCCAGCAGCGTTGGTGCGAACACTGAAGCTTTCTTT	CASSVGANTEAFF
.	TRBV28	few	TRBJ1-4	TGTGCCAGTTTTGGCAATGAAAAACTGTTTTTT	CASFGNEKLFF
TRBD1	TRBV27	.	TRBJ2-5	TGTGCCAGCAGTCCCGGGACAGGAGTACAAGAGACCCAGTACTTC	CASSPGTGVQETQYF
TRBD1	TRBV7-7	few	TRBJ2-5	TGTGCCAGCAGTGAAGCCAGGGGGCCCCAAGAGACCCAGTACTTC	CASSEARGPQETQYF
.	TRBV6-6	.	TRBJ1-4	TGTGCCAGCAGCCTGTCGGGGAAACTGTTTTTT	CASSLSGKLFF
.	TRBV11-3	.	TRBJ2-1	TGTGCCAGCAGCGCTAGACAGTTCTACAATGAGCAGTTCTTC	CASSARQFYNEQFF
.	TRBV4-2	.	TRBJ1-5	TGTGCCAGCAGCCAAGAGAGAACTCAGCCCCAGCATTTT	CASSQERTQPQHF
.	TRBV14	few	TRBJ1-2	TGTGCCAGCAGCCAACAGGGGATGGACTATGGCTACACCTTC	CASSQQGMDYGYTF
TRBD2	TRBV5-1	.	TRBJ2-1	TGCGCCAGCAGCCCAGCGGGGGGGCATTACAATGAGCAGTTCTTC	CASSPAGGHYNEQFF
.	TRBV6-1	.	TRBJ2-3	TGTGCCAGCAGTACGACGAAACAAGATACGCAGTATTTT	CASSTTKQDTQYF
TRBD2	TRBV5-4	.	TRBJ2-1	TGTGCCAGCAGCCAAGAGAGCGGGGGGAGCTCCTACAATGAGCAGTTCTTC	CASSQESGGSSYNEQFF
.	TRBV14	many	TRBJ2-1	TGTGCCAGCAGCCAAGTTCCAGCCCAGAACGTCGATGAGCAGTTCTTC	CASSQVPAQNVDEQFF
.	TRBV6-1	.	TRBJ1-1	TGTGCCAGCACAGGAAACACTGAAGCTTTCTTT	CASTGNTEAFF
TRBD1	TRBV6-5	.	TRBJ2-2	TGTGCCAGCAGAGGACAGGGCGGCACCGGGGAGCTGTTTTTT	CASRGQGGTGELFF
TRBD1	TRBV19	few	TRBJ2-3	TGTGCTAGTAGTATAGACTACAGGGGGCTCACAGATACGCAGTATTTT	CASSIDYRGLTDTQYF
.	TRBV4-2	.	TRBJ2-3	TGTGCCAGCACGGGTGTCAGAACAGATACGCAGTATTTT	CASTGVRTDTQYF
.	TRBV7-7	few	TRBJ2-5	TGTGCCAGCAGCTTACAAGGGGCCCGGAGGACCCAGTACTTC	CASSLQGARRTQYF
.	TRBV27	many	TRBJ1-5	TGTGCCAGCAGTGTCTACGCTAGCAATCAGCCCCAGCATTTT	CASSVYASNQPQHF
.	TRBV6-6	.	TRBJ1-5	TGTGCCAGCCACCAGGGAGATCAGCCCCAGCATTTT	CASHQGDQPQHF
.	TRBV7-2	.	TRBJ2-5	TGTGCCAGCAGCAGGACGGGACCACAAGAGACCCAGTACTTC	CASSRTGPQETQYF
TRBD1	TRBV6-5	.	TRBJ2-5	TGTGCCAGCAGTTACTTGGACAGGGTCCAAGAGACCCAGTACTTC	CASSYLDRVQETQYF
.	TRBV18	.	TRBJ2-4	TGTGCCAGCTCGTCCCGGGACATAAACATTCAGTACTTC	CASSSRDINIQYF
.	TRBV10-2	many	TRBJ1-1	TGCGCCAGCAGTGAGTCGACTGCGGGCACTGAAGCTTTCTTT	CASSESTAGTEAFF
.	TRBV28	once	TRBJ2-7	TGTGCCAGCACCTCCCCGGGGGCGGAGTCCTACGAGCAGTACTTC	CASTSPGAESYEQYF